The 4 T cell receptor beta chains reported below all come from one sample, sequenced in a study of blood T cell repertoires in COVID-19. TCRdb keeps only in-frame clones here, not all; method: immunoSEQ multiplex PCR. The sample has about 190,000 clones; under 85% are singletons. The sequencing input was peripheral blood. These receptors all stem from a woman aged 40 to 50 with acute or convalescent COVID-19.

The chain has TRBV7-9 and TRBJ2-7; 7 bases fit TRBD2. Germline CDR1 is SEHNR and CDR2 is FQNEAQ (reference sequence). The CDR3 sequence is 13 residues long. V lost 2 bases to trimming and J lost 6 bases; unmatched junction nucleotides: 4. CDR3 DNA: TGTGCCAGCAGCTTAAGACTAGCCGGCGAGCAGTACTTC. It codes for CASSLRLAGEQYF.

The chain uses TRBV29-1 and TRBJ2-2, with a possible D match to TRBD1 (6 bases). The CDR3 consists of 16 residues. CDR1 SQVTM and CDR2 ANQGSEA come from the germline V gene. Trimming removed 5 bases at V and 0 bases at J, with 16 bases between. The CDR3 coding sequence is TGCAGCGTTAGCCTGCAAGGACAGTCGAACACCGGGGAGCTGTTTTTT. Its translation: CSVSLQGQSNTGELFF.

Written as DNA, the CDR3 is TGTGCCAGCAGTTATCTCGGCGGAGCCCGCACAGATACGCAGTATTTT. This encodes CASSYLGGARTDTQYF. The chain joins TRBV6-5 to TRBJ2-3; no clear D. This CDR3 is built from 16 residues. CDR1 and CDR2 (germline): MNHEY, SVGAGI. Trimming left V 3 bases short and J 1 base short, with 14 bases between.

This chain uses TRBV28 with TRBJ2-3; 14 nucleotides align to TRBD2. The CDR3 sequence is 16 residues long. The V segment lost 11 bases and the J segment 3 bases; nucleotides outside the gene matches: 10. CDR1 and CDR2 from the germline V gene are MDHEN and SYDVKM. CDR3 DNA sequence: TGTGCCGGTCAACGGGGGACTAGCGGGAGTACAGATACGCAGTATTTT. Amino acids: CAGQRGTSGSTDTQYF.